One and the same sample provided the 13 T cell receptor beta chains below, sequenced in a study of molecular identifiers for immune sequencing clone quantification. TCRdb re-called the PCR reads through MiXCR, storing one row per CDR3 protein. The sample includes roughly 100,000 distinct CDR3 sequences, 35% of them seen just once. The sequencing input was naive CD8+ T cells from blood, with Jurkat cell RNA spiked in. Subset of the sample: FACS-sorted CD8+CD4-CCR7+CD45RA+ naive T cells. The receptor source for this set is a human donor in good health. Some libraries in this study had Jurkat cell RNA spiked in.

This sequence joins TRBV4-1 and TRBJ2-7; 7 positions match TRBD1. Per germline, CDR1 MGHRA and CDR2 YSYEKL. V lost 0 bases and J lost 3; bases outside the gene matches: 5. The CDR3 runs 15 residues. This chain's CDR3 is CASSQDGTDNYEQYF. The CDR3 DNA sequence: TGCGCCAGCAGCCAAGATGGGACAGATAACTACGAGCAGTACTTC.

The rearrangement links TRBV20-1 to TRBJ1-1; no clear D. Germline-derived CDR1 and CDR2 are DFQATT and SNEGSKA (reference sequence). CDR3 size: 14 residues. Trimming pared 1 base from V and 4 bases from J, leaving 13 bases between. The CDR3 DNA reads TGCAGTGCTAGAGCTGACATGGCGGGCACTGAAGCTTTCTTT. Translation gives CSARADMAGTEAFF.

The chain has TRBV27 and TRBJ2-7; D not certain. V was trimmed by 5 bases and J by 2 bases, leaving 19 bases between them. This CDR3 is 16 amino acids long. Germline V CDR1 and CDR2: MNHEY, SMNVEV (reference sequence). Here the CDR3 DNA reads TGTGCCAGCAGTCATCGTGCCGCCGTGGATCCCTACGAGCAGTACTTC. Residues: CASSHRAAVDPYEQYF.

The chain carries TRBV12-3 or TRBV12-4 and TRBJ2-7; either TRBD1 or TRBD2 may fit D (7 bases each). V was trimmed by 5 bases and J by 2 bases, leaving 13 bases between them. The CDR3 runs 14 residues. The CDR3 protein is CASSPGGVTYEQYF. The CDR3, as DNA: TGTGCCAGCAGTCCAGGGGGGGTGACCTACGAGCAGTACTTC.

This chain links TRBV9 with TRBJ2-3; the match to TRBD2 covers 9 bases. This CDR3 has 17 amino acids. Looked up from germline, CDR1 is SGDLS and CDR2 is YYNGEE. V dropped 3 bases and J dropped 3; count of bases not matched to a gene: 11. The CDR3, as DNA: TGTGCCAGCAGCGCAACGTGGCCCCTAGCGGGAACAGATACGCAGTATTTT. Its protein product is CASSATWPLAGTDTQYF.

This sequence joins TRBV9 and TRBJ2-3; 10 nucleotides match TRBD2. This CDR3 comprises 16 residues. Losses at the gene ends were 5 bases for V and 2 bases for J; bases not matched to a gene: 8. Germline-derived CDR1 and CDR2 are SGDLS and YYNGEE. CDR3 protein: CASSGGLAVFTDTQYF. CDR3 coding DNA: TGTGCCAGCAGTGGTGGACTAGCGGTTTTCACAGATACGCAGTATTTT.

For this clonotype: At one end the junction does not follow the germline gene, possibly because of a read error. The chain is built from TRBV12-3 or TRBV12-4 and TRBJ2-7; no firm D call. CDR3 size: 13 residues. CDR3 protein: CASRLVVLYEQYF. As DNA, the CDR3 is TGTGCCAGCAGGTTAGTGGTCCTCTACGAGCAGTACTTC.

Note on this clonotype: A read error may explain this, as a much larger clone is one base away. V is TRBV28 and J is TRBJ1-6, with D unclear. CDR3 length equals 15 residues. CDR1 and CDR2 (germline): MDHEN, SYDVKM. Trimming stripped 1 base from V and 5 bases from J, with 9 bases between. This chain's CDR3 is CASSLFTVNNSPLHF. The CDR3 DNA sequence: TGTGCCAGCAGTTTATTTACAGTCAATAATTCACCCCTCCACTTT.

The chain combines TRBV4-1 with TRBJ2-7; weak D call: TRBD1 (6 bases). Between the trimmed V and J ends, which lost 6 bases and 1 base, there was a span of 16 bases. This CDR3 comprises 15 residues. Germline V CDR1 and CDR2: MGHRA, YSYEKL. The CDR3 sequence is CASRYEDSISYEQYF. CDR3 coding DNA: TGCGCCAGCAGATACGAGGACAGCATATCCTACGAGCAGTACTTC.

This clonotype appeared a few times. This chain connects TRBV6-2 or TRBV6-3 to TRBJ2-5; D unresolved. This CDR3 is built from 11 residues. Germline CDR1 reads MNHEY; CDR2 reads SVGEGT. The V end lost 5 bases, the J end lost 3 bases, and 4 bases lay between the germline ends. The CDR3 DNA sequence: TGTGCCAGCAGTGAAGAAGAGACCCAGTACTTC. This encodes CASSEEETQYF.

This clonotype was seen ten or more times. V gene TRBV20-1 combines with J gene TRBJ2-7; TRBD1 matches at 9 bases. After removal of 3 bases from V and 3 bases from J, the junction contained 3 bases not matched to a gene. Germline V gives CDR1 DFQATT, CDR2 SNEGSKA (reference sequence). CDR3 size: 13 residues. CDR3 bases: TGCAGTGCTAGCCCGGACAGGGGCTACGAGCAGTACTTC. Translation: CSASPDRGYEQYF.

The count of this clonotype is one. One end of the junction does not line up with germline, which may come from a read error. The CDR3 is CASSTAYNGQFF. CDR3 in DNA: TGTGCCAGTAGCACCGCCTACAATGGGCAGTTCTTC. V and J are TRBV19 and TRBJ2-1; D gene ambiguous. The CDR3 has 12 amino acids. Germline V gives CDR1 LNHDA, CDR2 SQIVND (reference sequence).

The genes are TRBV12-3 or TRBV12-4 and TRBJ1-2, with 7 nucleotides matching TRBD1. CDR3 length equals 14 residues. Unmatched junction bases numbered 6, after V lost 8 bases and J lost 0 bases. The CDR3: CASDGQATNYGYTF. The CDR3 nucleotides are TGTGCCAGCGACGGACAGGCAACTAACTATGGCTACACCTTC.